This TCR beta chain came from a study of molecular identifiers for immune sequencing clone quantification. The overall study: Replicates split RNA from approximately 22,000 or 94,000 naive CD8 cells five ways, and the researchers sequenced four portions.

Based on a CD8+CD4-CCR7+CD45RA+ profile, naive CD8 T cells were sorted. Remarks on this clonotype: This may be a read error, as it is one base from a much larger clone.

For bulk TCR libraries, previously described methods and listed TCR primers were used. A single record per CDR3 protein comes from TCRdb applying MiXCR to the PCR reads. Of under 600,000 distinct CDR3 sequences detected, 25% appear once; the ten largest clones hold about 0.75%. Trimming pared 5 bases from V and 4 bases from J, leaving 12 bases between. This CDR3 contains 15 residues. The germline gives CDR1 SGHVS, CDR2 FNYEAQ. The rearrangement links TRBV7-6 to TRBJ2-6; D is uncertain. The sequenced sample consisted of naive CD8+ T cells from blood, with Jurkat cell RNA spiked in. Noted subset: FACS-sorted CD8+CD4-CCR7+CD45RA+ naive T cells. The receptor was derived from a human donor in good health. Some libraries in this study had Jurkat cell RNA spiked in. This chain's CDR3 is CASSVSKGGANVLTF. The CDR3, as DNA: TGTGCCAGCAGCGTCTCGAAAGGAGGGGCCAACGTCCTGACTTTC.